The clone carrying this TCR beta chain was picked up a small number of times. As yet, its antigen is unknown. TCRdb fed the 5' RACE reads into MiXCR, producing one record per CDR3 protein. The table has around 490,000 distinct CDR3 sequences, less than 6% seen once; the top ten hold 3% to 4.5%. V trimming: 1 base; J trimming: 0 bases; junction bases outside the gene matches: 14. CDR1 is DFQATT, CDR2 SNEGSKA, per germline (reference sequence). The CDR3 consists of 19 residues. These data belong to a study of CD8 T cells in ankylosing spondylitis. The study's findings and limits: Clones linked to disease were reported to show significant enrichment in matched ankylosing spondylitis synovial fluid. Disease-linked clones proved CD8+ and comparatively uncommon in peripheral blood. Ankylosing spondylitis blood appeared to be characterized by a TCR beta motif of several highly homologous variants.

The rearrangement links TRBV20-1 to TRBJ2-3, with 9 bases aligning to TRBD2. The TCR originated in a male donor with ankylosing spondylitis. The sequencing sample was made of blood, either unsorted or a sorted T cell fraction (not recorded which). The CDR3 region is CSARGYSTWSGGSTDTQYF. The CDR3 DNA is TGCAGTGCTAGAGGCTATTCCACGTGGAGCGGGGGGAGCACAGATACGCAGTATTTT.